The clone carrying this T cell receptor beta chain was picked up many times. Its matching antigen is unknown. This specimen belongs to a study of T cells in Graves' hyperthyroidism and ophthalmopathy. The study, taken as a whole, reports: Patients with ophthalmopathy were separated from those with stable hyperthyroidism by a 13 V-J model.

Graves' hyperthyroidism was deemed stable given no ophthalmopathy progression within 18 months. The CDR3 contains 15 residues. Trimming removed 3 bases at V and 7 bases at J, with 15 bases between. Germline assignment: CDR1 KGHSH and CDR2 LQKENI. Amplified TCR beta CDR3 regions came from RNA transcripts. A set of HTBI primers served as the primers for a first-round RT-PCR of the TCR CDR3. TCRdb fed the multiplex PCR reads into MiXCR, producing one record per CDR3 protein. The sample consists of some 420,000 distinct CDR3 sequences, approximately 15% of them appearing once. Sequencing was carried out using blood. The clonotype comes from a woman younger than 30 with Graves' hyperthyroidism. The genes are TRBV18 and TRBJ2-2, with a weak D call TRBD2 (5 bases). In DNA form, the CDR3 reads TGTGCCAGCTCACCCGCCGCAGCGGAAATCGGGGAGCTGTTTTTT. Protein: CASSPAAAEIGELFF.